A single sample is the source of the 27 T cell receptor beta chains below, sequenced in a study of cytomegalovirus exposure and HLA in healthy donors. The PCR was carried out with 60 Vbeta primers and 13 Jbeta primers. The table came from immunoSEQ multiplex PCR; TCRdb's copy has only in-frame clones and leaves some out. The table includes fewer than 200,000 clones, 75% detected once. The specimen sequenced was PBMCs. The source is a female donor in good health and CMV-seronegative.

The chain uses TRBV5-5 and TRBJ2-5; the D is unclear. The CDR3 loop spans 12 amino acids. The V and J ends lost 1 base and 4 bases respectively, with 5 bases between them. Germline values: CDR1 SGHKS, CDR2 YYEKEE (reference sequence). This CDR3 is CASSLSLETQYF. CDR3 nucleotide sequence: TGTGCCAGCAGCTTGTCTTTAGAGACCCAGTACTTC.

This rearrangement joins TRBV5-1 to TRBJ2-1; D not certain. This CDR3 contains 13 residues. Trimming took off 4 bases at V and 9 bases at J, with 14 bases between the two ends. In germline, CDR1 is SGHRS, CDR2 YFSETQ. The CDR3 loop is CASSLGRSGEQFF. The DNA of the CDR3 is TGCGCCAGCAGCCTCGGTCGATCCGGTGAGCAGTTCTTC. Together with reference TRBV5-1 and TRBJ2-1, the CDR3 gives the full variable domain: KAGVTQTPRYLIKTRGQQVTLSCSPISGHRSVSWYQQTPGQGLQFLFEYFSETQRNKGNFPGRFSGRQFSNSRSEMNVSTLELGDSALYLCASSLGRSGEQFFGPGTRLTVL.

The chain uses TRBV6-6 and TRBJ1-2; no firm D call. Trimming stripped 3 bases from V and 5 bases from J, with 13 bases between. The CDR3 runs 14 residues. Germline V gene lookup returns CDR1 MNHNY and CDR2 SVGAGI (reference sequence). The CDR3 bases are TGTGCCAGCAGTTATGATACCCGGAGTTATGGCTACACCTTC. It yields the protein CASSYDTRSYGYTF.

The V and J genes are TRBV5-1 and TRBJ2-1, with D maybe TRBD2 (5 bases). With 1 base removed from V and 2 bases from J, the gap between germline ends came to 10 bases. The CDR3 length is 15 residues. The germline gives CDR1 SGHRS, CDR2 YFSETQ. Here the CDR3 DNA reads TGCGCCAGCAGCTTGAGAGGGCCTACCTACAATGAGCAGTTCTTC. It is translated as CASSLRGPTYNEQFF. Full variable domain (missing parts from reference TRBV5-1 and TRBJ2-1): KAGVTQTPRYLIKTRGQQVTLSCSPISGHRSVSWYQQTPGQGLQFLFEYFSETQRNKGNFPGRFSGRQFSNSRSEMNVSTLELGDSALYLCASSLRGPTYNEQFFGPGTRLTVL.

The V call is TRBV28, the J call TRBJ1-4, with TRBD1 matching 10 bases. V lost 5 bases and J lost 8; bases outside the gene matches: 5. CDR1 is MDHEN and CDR2 is SYDVKM in the germline V gene. This CDR3 is built from 14 residues. CDR3 protein: CASSLWDRGEKLFF. In nucleotides, the CDR3 is TGTGCCAGCAGTCTGTGGGACAGGGGCGAAAAACTGTTTTTT.

This clone has a handful of counts. The rearrangement uses TRBV29-1 and TRBJ2-5; tentatively, D is TRBD2 (6 bases). Trimming took off 4 bases at V and 4 bases at J, with 19 bases between the two ends. CDR3 size: 15 residues. The V gene's germline CDR1 is SQVTM and CDR2 ANQGSEA. CDR3 DNA: TGCAGCGTTGGAATCGGCCTAGCGACTTCAGAGACCCAGTACTTC. It codes for CSVGIGLATSETQYF.

V gene TRBV5-1 combines with J gene TRBJ2-7, with TRBD2 identical over 9 bases. Germline CDR1 reads SGHRS; CDR2 reads YFSETQ. V was clipped by 5 bases and J by 3 bases; unmatched bases: 12. The CDR3 sequence is 16 residues long. DNA for the CDR3: TGCGCCAGCAGGGGGAGGTCTACTAGCGGGCTCTACGAGCAGTACTTC. Its translation is CASRGRSTSGLYEQYF.

The V and J genes are TRBV28 and TRBJ2-7; 7 positions match TRBD2. There are 16 residues in the CDR3. V lost 1 base to trimming and J lost 4 bases; unmatched junction nucleotides: 10. CDR1 and CDR2 (germline): MDHEN, SYDVKM. This CDR3 is CASSLLLGGVTYEQYF. The CDR3 bases are TGTGCCAGCAGTTTATTACTGGGGGGGGTTACTTACGAGCAGTACTTC.

The rearrangement joins TRBV7-8 to TRBJ1-1, with 7 bases fitting TRBD1. The CDR3 is 14 residues long. CDR1 is SGHVS and CDR2 is FQNEAQ in the germline V gene. Trimming removed 8 bases from V and 0 bases from J; junction bases left unmatched: 6. As DNA, the CDR3 is TGTGCCAGCCGCCGGGACAGAATGAACACTGAAGCTTTCTTT. Its protein is CASRRDRMNTEAFF.

V and J are TRBV10-3 and TRBJ2-1; 10 nucleotides agree with TRBD2. The germline CDR1 and CDR2 sequences are ENHRY and SYGVKD. The CDR3 is 14 amino acids. Trimming removed 7 bases from V and 4 bases from J; junction bases left unmatched: 4. The chain's CDR3 is CAITSGSRYNEQFF. CDR3 DNA sequence: TGTGCCATCACTAGCGGGAGCCGTTACAATGAGCAGTTCTTC.

This sequence joins TRBV6-1 and TRBJ1-1; 8 nucleotides agree with TRBD1. The V gene end was trimmed by 6 bases and the J gene end by 4 bases; junction bases not matched to a gene: 10. Germline values: CDR1 MNHNS, CDR2 SASEGT. The CDR3 totals 15 residues. CDR3 bases: TGTGCCAGCAGGCCATCAGGGGGCGCGGTCACTGAAGCTTTCTTT. Translated, it gives CASRPSGGAVTEAFF.

The chain carries TRBV7-2 and TRBJ1-1, with 7 positions matching TRBD1. The germline V gene encodes CDR1 SGHTA and CDR2 FQGNSA. The CDR3 contains 14 residues. The junction had 4 bases not matched to a gene; V was cut back by 5 bases and J by 1 base. The CDR3 loop is CASSLRGTNTEAFF. The CDR3 bases are TGTGCCAGCAGCCTCAGGGGGACGAACACTGAAGCTTTCTTT.

This CDR3 reads CASQDRFEAFF. As DNA, the CDR3 is TGCGCCAGCCAAGACAGGTTTGAAGCTTTCTTT. The chain has TRBV10-2 and TRBJ1-1, with D maybe TRBD1 (6 bases). The CDR3 extends over 11 amino acids. CDR1 is WSHSY, CDR2 SAAADI, per germline. V gave up 8 bases and J gave up 7 bases, with 11 bases separating them.

This clone was seen a single time. The chain combines TRBV6-6 with TRBJ2-2; TRBD1 matches 7 bases. Losses at the gene ends were 9 bases for V and 5 bases for J; bases not matched to a gene: 6. The CDR3 consists of 13 residues. Germline V CDR1 and CDR2: MNHNY, SVGAGI (reference sequence). CDR3 coding DNA: TGTGCCAGTACAGGGGTGAGGACCGGGGAGCTGTTTTTT. The encoded protein is CASTGVRTGELFF.

The chain is built from TRBV4-2 and TRBJ2-3; 9 bases match TRBD1. J gave up 4 bases and V 2 bases, and 4 bases lay outside the gene matches. The CDR3 totals 15 residues. From germline, CDR1 is LGHNA and CDR2 YNFKEQ. This chain's CDR3 is CASSQRQGEADTQYF. The CDR3 DNA sequence: TGTGCCAGCAGCCAACGACAGGGGGAGGCAGATACGCAGTATTTT.

Remarks on this clone: Because the CDR3 is missing its conserved closing phenylalanine or tryptophan, this is likely a read error. The chain has TRBV18 and TRBJ1-5, with 7 bases matching TRBD1. Trimming cost V 4 bases and J 7 bases; bases outside gene matches: 7. The CDR3 has 14 amino acids. Germline CDR1 and CDR2: KGHSH and LQKENI. CDR3 DNA sequence: TGTGCCAGCTCACAGGGAACAGGGGACCAGCCCCAGCATCTT. Translating it yields CASSQGTGDQPQHL.

The sample holds one count of this clone. The gene calls are TRBV5-1 and TRBJ2-1; 7 bases fit TRBD1. Germline CDR1 is SGHRS and CDR2 is YFSETQ. V shed 4 bases, J shed 3 bases, and the junction held 7 bases outside the gene matches. CDR3 size: 15 residues. The CDR3 DNA is TGCGCCAGCAGCCCGGGGACAGACTACTACAATGAGCAGTTCTTC. It translates to CASSPGTDYYNEQFF.

The J gene is TRBJ1-2, the V gene TRBV5-1; TRBD1 matches 8 bases. With 3 bases clipped from V and 7 bases from J, the junction kept 8 bases outside the gene matches. The CDR3 length is 14 residues. Per the germline V gene, CDR1 is SGHRS and CDR2 is YFSETQ. CDR3 DNA sequence: TGCGCCAGCAGCTCCCCGGACAGGGAGGGTGGCTACACCTTC. Translated: CASSSPDREGGYTF. The whole variable domain, filled in from reference TRBV5-1 and TRBJ1-2, reads KAGVTQTPRYLIKTRGQQVTLSCSPISGHRSVSWYQQTPGQGLQFLFEYFSETQRNKGNFPGRFSGRQFSNSRSEMNVSTLELGDSALYLCASSSPDREGGYTFGSGTRLTVV.

This clone turned up a few times. One end of the junction does not line up with germline, which may come from a read error. This chain links TRBV6-1 with TRBJ1-5; D gene ambiguous. CDR1 and CDR2 (germline): MNHNS, SASEGT. The CDR3 runs 14 residues. The CDR3 reads CASSEMSGFRASSF. As DNA, the CDR3 is TGTGCCAGCAGTGAAATGAGCGGTTTTCGAGCGTCTTCATTT.

V usage is TRBV7-9 and J usage is TRBJ2-2; D possibly corresponds to TRBD2 (6 bases). Trimming stripped 11 bases from V and 2 bases from J, with 12 bases between. This CDR3 has 13 amino acids. The germline gives CDR1 SEHNR, CDR2 FQNEAQ (reference sequence). This CDR3 is CARTGTNTGELFF. CDR3 DNA sequence: TGTGCCCGCACCGGGACTAACACCGGGGAGCTGTTTTTT.

The chain links TRBV28 to TRBJ2-1, with D tentatively TRBD2 (5 bases). This CDR3 region has 14 residues. Deletions cut 2 bases from V and 2 bases from J, with 7 bases between. Per the germline V gene, CDR1 is MDHEN and CDR2 is SYDVKM. CDR3 bases: TGTGCCAGCAGTTTAAGCGGTACCTACAATGAGCAGTTCTTC. It translates to CASSLSGTYNEQFF.

This sequence joins TRBV7-8 and TRBJ2-5; D perhaps matches TRBD1 (6 bases). The V gene's germline CDR1 is SGHVS and CDR2 FQNEAQ. This CDR3 comprises 13 residues. V dropped 3 bases and J dropped 4 bases, with 9 bases sitting between them. CDR3 in amino acids: CASSLGHRETQYF. In nucleotides, the CDR3 is TGTGCCAGCAGCTTGGGACACCGAGAGACCCAGTACTTC.

The chain couples TRBV9 to TRBJ1-1; 7 bases are a match to TRBD1. CDR1 and CDR2 from the germline V gene are SGDLS and YYNGEE. This CDR3 region has 15 residues. V lost 6 bases and J lost 5; bases outside the gene matches: 13. The CDR3: CASTQGGGQGTEAFF. DNA of the CDR3: TGTGCCAGCACCCAGGGGGGAGGTCAGGGGACTGAAGCTTTCTTT.

V is TRBV7-8 and J is TRBJ1-2; tentatively, D is TRBD1 (6 bases). In germline, CDR1 is SGHVS, CDR2 FQNEAQ. The CDR3 contains 15 residues. V lost 2 bases and J lost 8, with 18 bases in between. The CDR3 loop reads CASSLNPGPQGGYTF. CDR3 nucleotide sequence: TGTGCCAGCAGCTTAAATCCAGGGCCCCAGGGGGGCTACACCTTC.

J is TRBJ2-5 and V is TRBV7-2; D gene ambiguous. Germline lookup yields CDR1 SGHTA and CDR2 FQGNSA. This CDR3 is 13 amino acids long. V dropped 2 bases and J dropped 2 bases, with 6 bases sitting between them. The chain's CDR3 is CASSLTAQETQYF. The CDR3 DNA follows: TGTGCCAGCAGCTTAACAGCACAAGAGACCCAGTACTTC.

The J gene is TRBJ1-1, the V gene TRBV4-2; maybe TRBD1 (5 bases). Between the trimmed V and J ends, which lost 2 bases and 6 bases, there was a span of 7 bases. The CDR3 is 12 amino acids. Germline values: CDR1 LGHNA, CDR2 YNFKEQ. The CDR3 DNA is TGTGCCAGCAGCCAACAGGGTGCTGAAGCTTTCTTT. Amino acid sequence: CASSQQGAEAFF.

This rearrangement joins TRBV7-2 to TRBJ1-1, with TRBD1 matching over 9 bases. CDR1 and CDR2 from the germline V gene are SGHTA and FQGNSA. The CDR3 has 16 amino acids. V dropped 2 bases and J dropped 6; count of bases not matched to a gene: 10. CDR3 sequence reads: CASSLRPGQGPPEAFF. The CDR3 region has the DNA TGTGCCAGCAGCTTAAGGCCGGGACAGGGCCCACCTGAAGCTTTCTTT.